The rows below give T cell receptor beta chains drawn from one sample of a study of TIL therapy for anti-PD-1-resistant metastatic lung cancer. TCRdb's copy holds only in-frame clones and misses some; the assay was immunoSEQ multiplex PCR. Of about 50,000 clones detected, over 65% appear once; the ten largest clones hold roughly 5.6%. Sequenced here: tumor tissue, sampled at baseline. The source of these receptors is a person between 30 and 79 years old with non-small cell lung cancer. CDR3s include the opening cysteine and the closing phenylalanine or tryptophan. Each record gives: J gene, D gene, V gene, clone size, CDR3 DNA, CDR3 protein. A D gene is named only where the DNA matches it firmly. Expanded clones get a size class; other rows say once, few or many, or leave the size out.

J gene: TRBJ2-1; D gene: TRBD1; V gene: TRBV29-1; clone size: -; CDR3 DNA: TGCAGCGTTAACCACAGGGGGCGCTTCTTCTTC; CDR3 protein: CSVNHRGRFFF
J gene: TRBJ1-2; D gene: -; V gene: TRBV30; clone size: -; CDR3 DNA: TGTGCCTGGAGCTATCCGGGGAACTATGGCTACACCTTC; CDR3 protein: CAWSYPGNYGYTF
J gene: TRBJ1-4; D gene: -; V gene: TRBV30; clone size: -; CDR3 DNA: TGTGCCTGGAGTGTTAGTTTGGGGGGGGCGGAAAAACTGTTTTTT; CDR3 protein: CAWSVSLGGAEKLFF
J gene: TRBJ2-2; D gene: -; V gene: TRBV5-1; clone size: -; CDR3 DNA: TGCGCCAGCACCCCCGTTATATCCGCGAACACCGGGGAGCTGTTTTTT; CDR3 protein: CASTPVISANTGELFF
J gene: TRBJ2-7; D gene: TRBD2; V gene: TRBV13; clone size: -; CDR3 DNA: TGTGCCAGCAGCGGTCCCGGGACTAGCGGGCGAACCTACGAGCAGTACTTC; CDR3 protein: CASSGPGTSGRTYEQYF
J gene: TRBJ2-5; D gene: TRBD1; V gene: TRBV27; clone size: -; CDR3 DNA: TGTGCCAGCACTAGGACAGGGAAAGAGACCCAGTACTTC; CDR3 protein: CASTRTGKETQYF
J gene: TRBJ2-5; D gene: TRBD2; V gene: TRBV5-1; clone size: -; CDR3 DNA: TGCGCCAGCAGCTTATCACTAGCGAAAGAGACCCAGTACTTC; CDR3 protein: CASSLSLAKETQYF
J gene: TRBJ2-2; D gene: -; V gene: TRBV7-8; clone size: -; CDR3 DNA: TGTGCCAGCAGAGTAAGAGGGGAGGTCGGGGAGCTGTTTTTT; CDR3 protein: CASRVRGEVGELFF
J gene: TRBJ2-2; D gene: -; V gene: TRBV5-1; clone size: few; CDR3 DNA: TGCGCCAGCAGCTTGACAGCGGTTAACACCGGGGAGCTGTTTTTT; CDR3 protein: CASSLTAVNTGELFF
J gene: TRBJ1-4; D gene: -; V gene: TRBV28; clone size: -; CDR3 DNA: TGTGCCAGCAGGACAGGCGGCTCAAATGAAAAACTGTTTTTT; CDR3 protein: CASRTGGSNEKLFF
J gene: TRBJ2-2; D gene: TRBD1; V gene: TRBV6-5; clone size: -; CDR3 DNA: TGTGCCGCGGCCGGGACAGGAACCGGGGAGCTGTTTTTT; CDR3 protein: CAAAGTGTGELFF
J gene: TRBJ2-1; D gene: -; V gene: TRBV6-5; clone size: -; CDR3 DNA: TGTGCCAGCAGCCCAACGAACCTAGGCCGGCAGTTCTTC; CDR3 protein: CASSPTNLGRQFF
J gene: TRBJ2-5; D gene: TRBD2; V gene: TRBV10-3; clone size: -; CDR3 DNA: TGTGCCATCAGTGAGGGGCTAGCGGTAGGAGAGACCCAGTACTTC; CDR3 protein: CAISEGLAVGETQYF
J gene: TRBJ2-5; D gene: TRBD1; V gene: TRBV28; clone size: -; CDR3 DNA: TGTGCCAGCAGCCTAGAGCCCGACAGGGGAGAGACCCAGTACTTC; CDR3 protein: CASSLEPDRGETQYF
J gene: TRBJ2-7; D gene: -; V gene: TRBV10-2; clone size: -; CDR3 DNA: TGCGCCAGCAGTGAGCGGGCTTCATACGAGCAGTACTTC; CDR3 protein: CASSERASYEQYF
J gene: TRBJ1-2; D gene: -; V gene: TRBV20-1; clone size: -; CDR3 DNA: TGCAGCGCTAGCTATGGCTACACCTTC; CDR3 protein: CSASYGYTF
J gene: TRBJ1-5; D gene: TRBD1; V gene: TRBV6-5; clone size: -; CDR3 DNA: TGTGCCAGCAGTTCGGCAGGGGGCCAGCCCCAGCATTTT; CDR3 protein: CASSSAGGQPQHF
J gene: TRBJ2-7; D gene: -; V gene: TRBV7-2; clone size: -; CDR3 DNA: TGTGCCAGGGGGGGACCTGCCCACGAGCAGTACTTC; CDR3 protein: CARGGPAHEQYF
J gene: TRBJ1-2; D gene: -; V gene: TRBV5-3; clone size: -; CDR3 DNA: TGTGCCAGAAGCGCCGACAGCGATAACTATGGCTACACCTTC; CDR3 protein: CARSADSDNYGYTF
J gene: TRBJ2-7; D gene: TRBD2; V gene: TRBV6-5; clone size: -; CDR3 DNA: TGTGCCAGCAGAGCTAGCGGGGCGATCTACGAGCAGTACTTC; CDR3 protein: CASRASGAIYEQYF
J gene: TRBJ2-7; D gene: TRBD1; V gene: TRBV5-1; clone size: -; CDR3 DNA: TGCGCCAGCAGCTTGGCCTTCTCAGGGGGCTACGAGCAGTACTTC; CDR3 protein: CASSLAFSGGYEQYF
J gene: TRBJ2-7; D gene: TRBD1; V gene: TRBV27; clone size: few; CDR3 DNA: TGTGCCAGCAGCTTCGGGACAGGCTACGAGCAGTACTTC; CDR3 protein: CASSFGTGYEQYF
J gene: TRBJ2-1; D gene: TRBD2; V gene: TRBV15; clone size: -; CDR3 DNA: TGTGCCACCAGCGACGAGAAGCGGGAGCGGGATGAGCAGTTCTTC; CDR3 protein: CATSDEKRERDEQFF
J gene: TRBJ2-3; D gene: TRBD2; V gene: TRBV5-5; clone size: -; CDR3 DNA: TGTGCCAGCAGCCCCCGGGGGGGAGATACGCAGTATTTT; CDR3 protein: CASSPRGGDTQYF
J gene: TRBJ1-3; D gene: -; V gene: TRBV30; clone size: once; CDR3 DNA: TGTGCCTGGAGTTGGGCAGGGTTACTTAGAAACACCATATATTTT; CDR3 protein: CAWSWAGLLRNTIYF
J gene: TRBJ1-6; D gene: -; V gene: TRBV5-5; clone size: -; CDR3 DNA: TGTGCCAGCAGGCGCTCTGAAAACCAGTATAATTCACCCCTCCACTTT; CDR3 protein: CASRRSENQYNSPLHF
J gene: TRBJ1-2; D gene: TRBD1; V gene: TRBV29-1; clone size: -; CDR3 DNA: TGCAGCGTTGAAGATACCCTCCACAGGGGGGTAGCTAACTATGGCTACACCTTC; CDR3 protein: CSVEDTLHRGVANYGYTF
J gene: TRBJ2-2; D gene: -; V gene: TRBV29-1; clone size: -; CDR3 DNA: TGCAGCGTCCACAACGCAGGGTCCGGGGAGCTGTTTTTT; CDR3 protein: CSVHNAGSGELFF
J gene: TRBJ2-5; D gene: -; V gene: TRBV9; clone size: -; CDR3 DNA: TGTGCCAGCAGCGTAAATGGACGCCCTCCCGGGGAGACCCAGTACTTC; CDR3 protein: CASSVNGRPPGETQYF
J gene: TRBJ2-3; D gene: TRBD2; V gene: TRBV28; clone size: -; CDR3 DNA: TGTGCCAGCAGTTTCGGCGTGGGTAGACTAGCGGGGTACACAGATACGCAGTATTTT; CDR3 protein: CASSFGVGRLAGYTDTQYF
J gene: TRBJ2-5; D gene: -; V gene: TRBV7-3; clone size: -; CDR3 DNA: TGTGCCAGCAGTGGGACGAGTGCGGAGACCCAGTACTTC; CDR3 protein: CASSGTSAETQYF
J gene: TRBJ2-3; D gene: -; V gene: TRBV4-3; clone size: -; CDR3 DNA: TGCGCCAGCAGCCAAGATCTCCCAGATACGCAGTATTTT; CDR3 protein: CASSQDLPDTQYF
J gene: TRBJ2-7; D gene: TRBD2; V gene: TRBV20-1; clone size: -; CDR3 DNA: TGCAGTGCGGGGGGGGACGAGAGGTACTTC; CDR3 protein: CSAGGDERYF
J gene: TRBJ2-7; D gene: -; V gene: TRBV6-6; clone size: -; CDR3 DNA: TGTGCCAGCACCCCGGGCTACGAGCAGTACTTC; CDR3 protein: CASTPGYEQYF
J gene: TRBJ2-5; D gene: -; V gene: TRBV7-2; clone size: -; CDR3 DNA: TGTGCCAGCAGCTCGGGACCCCAGCAGTACTTC; CDR3 protein: CASSSGPQQYF
J gene: TRBJ2-7; D gene: -; V gene: TRBV21-1; clone size: -; CDR3 DNA: TGTGCCAGCAGCAAAGGGGGGTGTAAATACGAGCAGTACTTC; CDR3 protein: CASSKGGCKYEQYF
J gene: TRBJ2-3; D gene: -; V gene: TRBV9; clone size: -; CDR3 DNA: TGTGCCAGCAGCCCTGGCGCTAGCGACGGCACAGATACGCAGTATTTT; CDR3 protein: CASSPGASDGTDTQYF
J gene: TRBJ1-1; D gene: -; V gene: TRBV7-8; clone size: -; CDR3 DNA: TGTGCCAGCAGCGGCAGGGCGGGACGGAGCACTGAAGCTTTCTTT; CDR3 protein: CASSGRAGRSTEAFF
J gene: TRBJ1-2; D gene: -; V gene: TRBV29-1; clone size: -; CDR3 DNA: TGCAGCGTTCTCGCCTCTGGCTACACCTTC; CDR3 protein: CSVLASGYTF
J gene: TRBJ1-2; D gene: -; V gene: TRBV11-1; clone size: -; CDR3 DNA: TGTGCCAGCAGCCCCGACAGGAACATATTGGCGGGCTACACCTTC; CDR3 protein: CASSPDRNILAGYTF
J gene: TRBJ1-4; D gene: -; V gene: TRBV6-1; clone size: -; CDR3 DNA: TGTGCCAGCAGTGAAGCACGGCAGGCCCGAGAAAAACTGTTTTTT; CDR3 protein: CASSEARQAREKLFF
J gene: TRBJ2-7; D gene: TRBD2; V gene: TRBV5-1; clone size: -; CDR3 DNA: TGCGCCAGCGGGGACCCCAGACTAGCGGGGGGGCCAGGGCCCTACGAGCAGTACTTC; CDR3 protein: CASGDPRLAGGPGPYEQYF
J gene: TRBJ2-7; D gene: -; V gene: TRBV7-6; clone size: -; CDR3 DNA: TGTGCCAGCAGCCCAGTGGCCGTAGCTCACTACGAGCAGTACTTC; CDR3 protein: CASSPVAVAHYEQYF
J gene: TRBJ1-5; D gene: TRBD1; V gene: TRBV19; clone size: -; CDR3 DNA: TGTGCCAGCCAACTCCGGACAGGGGATAGCAATCAGCCCCAGCATTTT; CDR3 protein: CASQLRTGDSNQPQHF
J gene: TRBJ1-5; D gene: -; V gene: TRBV6-1; clone size: -; CDR3 DNA: TGTGCCAGCATAGGGGGGTATCAGCCCCAGCATTTT; CDR3 protein: CASIGGYQPQHF
J gene: TRBJ2-5; D gene: -; V gene: TRBV10-2; clone size: -; CDR3 DNA: TGCGCCAGCAGCCTTCAAGAGACCCAGTACTTC; CDR3 protein: CASSLQETQYF
J gene: TRBJ1-2; D gene: -; V gene: TRBV6-5; clone size: -; CDR3 DNA: TGTGCCAGCAGTTACTTGGCATCCTATGGCTACACCTTC; CDR3 protein: CASSYLASYGYTF